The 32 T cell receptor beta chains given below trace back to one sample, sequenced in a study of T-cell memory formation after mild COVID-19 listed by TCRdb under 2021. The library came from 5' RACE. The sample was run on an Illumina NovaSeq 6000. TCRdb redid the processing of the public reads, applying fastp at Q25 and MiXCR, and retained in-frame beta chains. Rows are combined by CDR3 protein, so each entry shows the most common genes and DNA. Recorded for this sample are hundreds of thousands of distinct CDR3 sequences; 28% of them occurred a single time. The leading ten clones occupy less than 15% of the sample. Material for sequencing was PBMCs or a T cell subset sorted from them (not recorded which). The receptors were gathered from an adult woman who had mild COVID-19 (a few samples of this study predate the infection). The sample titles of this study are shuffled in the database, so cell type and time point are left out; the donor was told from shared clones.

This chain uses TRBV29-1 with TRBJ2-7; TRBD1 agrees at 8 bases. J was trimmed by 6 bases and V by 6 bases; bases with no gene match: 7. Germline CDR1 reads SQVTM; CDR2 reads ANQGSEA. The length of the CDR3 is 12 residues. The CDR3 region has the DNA TGCAGCGTATGGACAGGGCATCTCGAGCAGTACTTC. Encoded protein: CSVWTGHLEQYF.

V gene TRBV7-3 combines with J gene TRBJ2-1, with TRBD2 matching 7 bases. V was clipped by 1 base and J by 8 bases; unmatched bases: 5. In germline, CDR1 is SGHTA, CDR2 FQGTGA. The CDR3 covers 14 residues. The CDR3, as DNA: TGTGCCAGCAGCTTAAACCGCGGGAGTGATGAGCAGTTCTTC. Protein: CASSLNRGSDEQFF.

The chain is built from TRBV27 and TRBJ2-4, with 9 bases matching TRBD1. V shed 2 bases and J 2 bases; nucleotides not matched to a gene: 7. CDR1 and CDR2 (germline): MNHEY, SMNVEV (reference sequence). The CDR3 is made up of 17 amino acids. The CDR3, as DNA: TGTGCCAGCAGTTTAGGACAGGGGAGAAATACCAAAAACATTCAGTACTTC. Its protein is CASSLGQGRNTKNIQYF.

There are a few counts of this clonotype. The CDR3 loop reads CASSSSSRSYNEQFF. The DNA of the CDR3 is TGTGCCAGCAGTTCCTCCTCTCGGTCCTACAATGAGCAGTTCTTC. This rearrangement joins TRBV28 to TRBJ2-1; D is ambiguous. Trimming took off 4 bases at V and 1 base at J, with 11 bases between the two ends. CDR3 length: 15 residues. Germline V gene sequence: CDR1 MDHEN, CDR2 SYDVKM.

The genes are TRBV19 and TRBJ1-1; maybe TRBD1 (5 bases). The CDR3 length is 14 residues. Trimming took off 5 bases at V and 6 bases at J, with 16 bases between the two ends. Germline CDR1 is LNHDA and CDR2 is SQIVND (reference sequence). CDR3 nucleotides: TGTGCCAGTAGTTCGAAGTGGGGGTCGGCTGAAGCTTTCTTT. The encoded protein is CASSSKWGSAEAFF.

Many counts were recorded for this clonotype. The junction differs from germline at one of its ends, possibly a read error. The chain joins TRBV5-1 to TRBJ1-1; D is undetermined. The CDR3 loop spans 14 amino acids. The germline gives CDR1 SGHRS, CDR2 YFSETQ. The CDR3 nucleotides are TGTGCCAGCAGCTTAGTCGGGAGGAACACTGAAGCTTTCTTT. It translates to CASSLVGRNTEAFF.

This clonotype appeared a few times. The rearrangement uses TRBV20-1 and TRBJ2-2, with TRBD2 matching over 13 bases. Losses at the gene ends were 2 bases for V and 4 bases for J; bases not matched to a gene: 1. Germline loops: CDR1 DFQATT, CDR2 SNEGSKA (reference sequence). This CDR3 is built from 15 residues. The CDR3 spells CSARTSGGATGELFF. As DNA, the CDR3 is TGCAGTGCTAGAACTAGCGGGGGGGCCACCGGGGAGCTGTTTTTT.

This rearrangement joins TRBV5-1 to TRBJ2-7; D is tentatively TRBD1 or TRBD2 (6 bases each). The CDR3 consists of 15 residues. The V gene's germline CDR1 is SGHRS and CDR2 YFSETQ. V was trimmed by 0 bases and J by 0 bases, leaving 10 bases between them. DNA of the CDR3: TGCGCCAGCAGCTTGGCCCCGGGGGCCTCCTACGAGCAGTACTTC. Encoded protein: CASSLAPGASYEQYF.

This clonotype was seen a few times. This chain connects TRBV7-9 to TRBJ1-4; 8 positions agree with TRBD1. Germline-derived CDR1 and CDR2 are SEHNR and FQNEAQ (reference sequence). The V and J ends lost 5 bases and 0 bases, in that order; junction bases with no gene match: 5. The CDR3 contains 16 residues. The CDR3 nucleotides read TGTGCCAGCAGCCAGGCCAGGGGGCCAACTAATGAAAAACTGTTTTTT. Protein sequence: CASSQARGPTNEKLFF.

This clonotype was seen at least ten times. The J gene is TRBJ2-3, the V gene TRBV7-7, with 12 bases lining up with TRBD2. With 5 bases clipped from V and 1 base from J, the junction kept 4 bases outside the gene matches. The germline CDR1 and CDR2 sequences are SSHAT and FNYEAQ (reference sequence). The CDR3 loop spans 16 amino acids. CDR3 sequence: CASSPRLAGGTDTQYF. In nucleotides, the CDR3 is TGTGCCAGCAGCCCGAGACTAGCGGGGGGCACAGATACGCAGTATTTT.

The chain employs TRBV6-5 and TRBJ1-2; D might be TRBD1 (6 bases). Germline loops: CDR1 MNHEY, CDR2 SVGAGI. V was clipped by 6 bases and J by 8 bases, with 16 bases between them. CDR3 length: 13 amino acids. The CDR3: CASRGYRAKGYTF. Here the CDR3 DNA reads TGTGCCAGCAGGGGGTACAGGGCGAAGGGCTACACCTTC.

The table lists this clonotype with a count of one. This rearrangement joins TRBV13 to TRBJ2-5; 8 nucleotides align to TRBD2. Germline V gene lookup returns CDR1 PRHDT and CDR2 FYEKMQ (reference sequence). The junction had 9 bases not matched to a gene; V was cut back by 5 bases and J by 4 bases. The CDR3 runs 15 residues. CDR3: CASSTTSGGGETQYF. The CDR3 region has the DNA TGTGCCAGCAGCACCACTAGCGGAGGGGGAGAGACCCAGTACTTC.

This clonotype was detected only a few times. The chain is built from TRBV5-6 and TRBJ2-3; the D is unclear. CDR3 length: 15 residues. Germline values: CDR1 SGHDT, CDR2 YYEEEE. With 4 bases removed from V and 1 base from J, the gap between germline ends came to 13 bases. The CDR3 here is CASSLRTWGTDTQYF. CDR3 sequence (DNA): TGTGCCAGCAGCCTACGGACCTGGGGCACAGATACGCAGTATTTT.

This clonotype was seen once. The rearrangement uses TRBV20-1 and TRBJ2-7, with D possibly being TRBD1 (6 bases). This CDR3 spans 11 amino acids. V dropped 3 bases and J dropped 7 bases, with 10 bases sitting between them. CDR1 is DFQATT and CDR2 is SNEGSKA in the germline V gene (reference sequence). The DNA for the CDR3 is TGCAGTGCTAGTAGGACAGAGGAGCAGTACTTC. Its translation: CSASRTEEQYF.

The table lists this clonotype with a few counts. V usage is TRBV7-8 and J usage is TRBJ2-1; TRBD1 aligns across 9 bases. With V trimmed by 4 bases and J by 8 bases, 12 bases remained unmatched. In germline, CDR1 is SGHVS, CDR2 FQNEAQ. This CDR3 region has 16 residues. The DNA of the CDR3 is TGTGCCAGCAGCTCCCGTCCGGGACAGGGTCAGGATGAGCAGTTCTTC. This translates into CASSSRPGQGQDEQFF. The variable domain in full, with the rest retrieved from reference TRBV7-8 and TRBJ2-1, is GAGVSQSPRYKVAKRGQDVALRCDPISGHVSLFWYQQALGQGPEFLTYFQNEAQLDKSGLPSDRFFAERPEGSVSTLKIQRTQQEDSAVYLCASSSRPGQGQDEQFFGPGTRLTVL.

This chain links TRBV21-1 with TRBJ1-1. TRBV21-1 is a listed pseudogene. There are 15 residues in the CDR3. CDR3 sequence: CASSAGGGWNTEAFF. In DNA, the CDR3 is TGTGCCAGCAGCGCCGGGGGGGGTTGGAACACTGAAGCTTTCTTT.

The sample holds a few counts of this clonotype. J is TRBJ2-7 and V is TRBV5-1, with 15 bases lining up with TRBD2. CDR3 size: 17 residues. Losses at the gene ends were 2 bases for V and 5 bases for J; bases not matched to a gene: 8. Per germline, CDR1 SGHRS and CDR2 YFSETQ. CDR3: CASSFGLAGGQAHEQYF. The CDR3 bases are TGCGCCAGCAGCTTCGGACTAGCGGGAGGGCAGGCACACGAGCAGTACTTC.

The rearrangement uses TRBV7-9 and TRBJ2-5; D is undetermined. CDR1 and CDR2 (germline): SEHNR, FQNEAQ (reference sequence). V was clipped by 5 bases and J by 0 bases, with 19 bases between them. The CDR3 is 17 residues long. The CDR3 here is CASSALRLGQNQETQYF. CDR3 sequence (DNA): TGTGCCAGCAGCGCTCTTAGGTTAGGGCAGAACCAAGAGACCCAGTACTTC.

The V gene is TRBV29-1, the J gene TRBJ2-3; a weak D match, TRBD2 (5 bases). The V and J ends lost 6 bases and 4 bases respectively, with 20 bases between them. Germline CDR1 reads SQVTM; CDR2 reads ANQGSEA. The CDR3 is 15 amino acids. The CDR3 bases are TGCAGCGTCCTCCTCGCTAGCAACCCCGCAGATACGCAGTATTTT. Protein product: CSVLLASNPADTQYF.

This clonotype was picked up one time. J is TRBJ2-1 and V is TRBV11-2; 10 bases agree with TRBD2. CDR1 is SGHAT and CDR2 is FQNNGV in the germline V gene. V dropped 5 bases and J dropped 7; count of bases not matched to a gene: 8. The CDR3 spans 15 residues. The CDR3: CASSPPSGGMNEQFF. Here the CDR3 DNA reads TGTGCCAGCAGCCCTCCTAGCGGGGGTATGAATGAGCAGTTCTTC. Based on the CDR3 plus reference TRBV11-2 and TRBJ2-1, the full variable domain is EAGVAQSPRYKIIEKRQSVAFWCNPISGHATLYWYQQILGQGPKLLIQFQNNGVVDDSQLPKDRFSAERLKGVDSTLKIQPAKLEDSAVYLCASSPPSGGMNEQFFGPGTRLTVL.

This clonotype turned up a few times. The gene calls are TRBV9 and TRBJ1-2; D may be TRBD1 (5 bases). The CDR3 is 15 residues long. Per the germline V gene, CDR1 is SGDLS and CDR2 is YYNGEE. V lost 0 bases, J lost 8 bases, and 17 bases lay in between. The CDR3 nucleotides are TGTGCCAGCAGCGTAGAGGGAGGGGTGAACAGGGGCTACACCTTC. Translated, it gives CASSVEGGVNRGYTF.

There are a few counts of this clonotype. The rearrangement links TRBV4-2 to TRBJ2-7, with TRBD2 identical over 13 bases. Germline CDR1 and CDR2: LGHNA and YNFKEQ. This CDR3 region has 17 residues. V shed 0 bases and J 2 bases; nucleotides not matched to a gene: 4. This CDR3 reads CASSQETSGRFAYEQYF. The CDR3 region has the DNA TGTGCCAGCAGCCAAGAGACTAGCGGGAGGTTTGCCTACGAGCAGTACTTC.

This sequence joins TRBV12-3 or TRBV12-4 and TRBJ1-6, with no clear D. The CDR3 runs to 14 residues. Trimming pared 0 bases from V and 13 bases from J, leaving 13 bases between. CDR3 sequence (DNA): TGTGCCAGCAGTTTAGCGACGGCCTCAGCCCCCCTCCACTTT. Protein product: CASSLATASAPLHF.

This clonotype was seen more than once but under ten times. DNA for the CDR3: TGTGCCAGCAGTTTCCAGGGCCGCACTGAAGCTTTCTTT. Protein: CASSFQGRTEAFF. This chain connects TRBV12-3 or TRBV12-4 to TRBJ1-1, with D possibly TRBD1 on 5 matching bases. CDR3 length equals 13 residues. The V end was cut by 3 bases, the J end by 4 bases, with 9 bases between.

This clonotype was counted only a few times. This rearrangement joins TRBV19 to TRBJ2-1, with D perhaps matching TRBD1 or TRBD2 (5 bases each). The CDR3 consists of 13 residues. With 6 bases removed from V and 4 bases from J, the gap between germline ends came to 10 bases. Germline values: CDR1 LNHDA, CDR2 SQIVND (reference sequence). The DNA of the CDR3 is TGTGCCAGTAGCATGGGACCGTACAATGAGCAGTTCTTC. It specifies CASSMGPYNEQFF.

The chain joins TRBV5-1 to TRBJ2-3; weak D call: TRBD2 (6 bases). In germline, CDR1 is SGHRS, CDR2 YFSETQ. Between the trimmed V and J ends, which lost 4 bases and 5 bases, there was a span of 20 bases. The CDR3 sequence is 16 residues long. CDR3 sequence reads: CASSVMAGPQGDTQYF. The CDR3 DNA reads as TGCGCCAGCAGCGTAATGGCGGGGCCTCAGGGAGATACGCAGTATTTT. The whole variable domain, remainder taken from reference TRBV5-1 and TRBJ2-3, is KAGVTQTPRYLIKTRGQQVTLSCSPISGHRSVSWYQQTPGQGLQFLFEYFSETQRNKGNFPGRFSGRQFSNSRSEMNVSTLELGDSALYLCASSVMAGPQGDTQYFGPGTRLTVL.

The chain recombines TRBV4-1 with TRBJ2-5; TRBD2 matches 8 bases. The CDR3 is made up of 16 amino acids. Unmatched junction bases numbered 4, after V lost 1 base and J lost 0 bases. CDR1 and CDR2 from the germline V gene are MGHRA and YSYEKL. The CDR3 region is CASSQGQRGYQETQYF. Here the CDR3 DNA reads TGCGCCAGCAGCCAAGGTCAGCGGGGGTACCAAGAGACCCAGTACTTC.

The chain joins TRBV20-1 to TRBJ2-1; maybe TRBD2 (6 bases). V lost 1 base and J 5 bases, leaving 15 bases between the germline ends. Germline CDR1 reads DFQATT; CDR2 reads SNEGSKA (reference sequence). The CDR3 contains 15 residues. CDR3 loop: CSARAWRAPNNEQFF. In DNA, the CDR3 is TGCAGTGCTAGAGCTTGGAGGGCCCCAAACAATGAGCAGTTCTTC.

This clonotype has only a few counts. The CDR3 spells CASWGSGSREQFF. The DNA for the CDR3 is TGTGCCAGTTGGGGTAGCGGGAGTAGGGAGCAGTTCTTC. The rearrangement links TRBV19 to TRBJ2-1; 9 bases fit TRBD2. The CDR3 is made up of 13 amino acids. V was clipped by 8 bases and J by 10 bases; unmatched bases: 9. Germline V CDR1 and CDR2: LNHDA, SQIVND (reference sequence). The full variable domain, rest sourced from reference TRBV19 and TRBJ2-1, is DGGITQSPKYLFRKEGQNVTLSCEQNLNHDAMYWYRQDPGQGLRLIYYSQIVNDFQKGDIAEGYSVSREKKESFPLTVTSAQKNPTAFYLCASWGSGSREQFFGPGTRLTVL.

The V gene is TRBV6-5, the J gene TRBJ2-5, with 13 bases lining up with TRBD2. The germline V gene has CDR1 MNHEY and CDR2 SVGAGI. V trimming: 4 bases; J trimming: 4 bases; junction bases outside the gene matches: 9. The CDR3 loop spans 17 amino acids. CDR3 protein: CASSFGTSGIGVETQYF. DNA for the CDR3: TGTGCCAGCAGTTTCGGGACTAGCGGGATAGGGGTAGAGACCCAGTACTTC.

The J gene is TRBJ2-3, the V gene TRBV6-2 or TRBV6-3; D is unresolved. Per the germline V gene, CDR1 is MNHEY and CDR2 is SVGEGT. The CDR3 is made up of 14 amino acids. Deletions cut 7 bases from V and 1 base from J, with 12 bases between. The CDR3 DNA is TGTGCCAGCAACCGCCACATACGCACAGATACGCAGTATTTT. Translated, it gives CASNRHIRTDTQYF.

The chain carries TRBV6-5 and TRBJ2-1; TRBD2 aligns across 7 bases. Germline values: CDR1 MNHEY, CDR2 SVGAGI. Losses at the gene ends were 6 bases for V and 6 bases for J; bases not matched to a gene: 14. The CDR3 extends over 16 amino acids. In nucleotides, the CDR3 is TGTGCCAGCAGCCCCCAGGCGGGGGACCCCCCCAATGAGCAGTTCTTC. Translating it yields CASSPQAGDPPNEQFF.